This TCR beta chain derives from a study of T cell responses to AZD1222 COVID-19 vaccine. Study-level points and caveats: Regions 160-218 and 743-854 dominated among vaccine-associated CD4 TCRs spanning spike.

As for this clone: What it recognizes is unknown.

The CDR3 contains 15 residues. Germline CDR1 SGHRS, CDR2 YFSETQ. The V end was cut by 0 bases, the J end by 4 bases, with 14 bases between. Repertoires were generated with immunoSEQ multiplex PCR, while TCRdb's copy carries only in-frame clones and drops some. The table includes about 130,000 clones, approximately 88% detected once. The source is an adult in good health. The chain joins TRBV5-1 to TRBJ2-7, with D perhaps TRBD1 (5 bases). The starting material was peripheral blood, obtained on day 0 of AZD1222 vaccination. This chain's CDR3 is CASSLEYWTRYEQYF. CDR3 bases: TGCGCCAGCAGCTTGGAGTACTGGACAAGATACGAGCAGTACTTC.